Detailed here is one T cell receptor beta chain. What it binds is unknown. A sample-barcoded 5' primer and a J-beta primer mix were used in a second PCR of about 7 to 12 cycles. TCRdb ran MiXCR on the 5' RACE reads and lists one entry per CDR3 protein. The table has approximately 1.5 million distinct CDR3 sequences, roughly two fifths seen once; the top ten hold about 4%. Peripheral blood was drawn, about 9.7 milliliters per donor. The record originates from a study of blood T cells in healthy people across ages. Whole-study results and caveats: The study could not conclusively compare naive and antigen-experienced cells, given its unsorted PBMCs. Higher diversity and more naive CD4+ cells were features of long-lived donors, compared to aged donors.

The sequence derives from a young woman in good health. Sequenced material: blood.

In DNA, the CDR3 is TGTGCCAGCAGTTTATCCCCCAGGGCCTATGGCTACACCTTC. Translation gives CASSLSPRAYGYTF. V is TRBV27 and J is TRBJ1-2, with D possibly TRBD1 on 5 matching bases. V was shortened by 0 bases and J by 4 bases, with 9 bases between the two germline ends. CDR1 is MNHEY, CDR2 SMNVEV, per germline (reference sequence). The CDR3 totals 14 residues.